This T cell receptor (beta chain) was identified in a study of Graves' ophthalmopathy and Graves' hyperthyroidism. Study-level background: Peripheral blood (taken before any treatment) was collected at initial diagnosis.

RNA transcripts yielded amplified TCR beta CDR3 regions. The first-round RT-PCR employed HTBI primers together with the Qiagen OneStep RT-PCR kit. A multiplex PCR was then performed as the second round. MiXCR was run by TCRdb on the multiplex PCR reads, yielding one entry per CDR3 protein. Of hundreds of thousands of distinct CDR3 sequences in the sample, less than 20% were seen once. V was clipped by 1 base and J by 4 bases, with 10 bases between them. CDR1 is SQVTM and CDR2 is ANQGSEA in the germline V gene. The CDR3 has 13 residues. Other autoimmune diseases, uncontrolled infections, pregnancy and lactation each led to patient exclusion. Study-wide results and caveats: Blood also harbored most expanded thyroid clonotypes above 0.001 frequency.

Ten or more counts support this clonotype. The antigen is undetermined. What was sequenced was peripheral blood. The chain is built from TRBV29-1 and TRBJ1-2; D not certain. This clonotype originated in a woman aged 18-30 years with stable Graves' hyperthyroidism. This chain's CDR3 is CSVEGAPGYGYTF. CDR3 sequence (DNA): TGCAGCGTTGAAGGGGCGCCTGGCTATGGCTACACCTTC.